The present entry profiles one TCR beta chain with its context. Its antigen is as yet unknown. The sample is drawn from a study of T cells in localized non-small cell lung cancer. General study results and limits: Uninvolved neighboring lung showed the greatest T cell clonality, exceeding tumor.

Between the trimmed V and J ends, which lost 5 bases and 4 bases, there was a span of 12 bases. The CDR3 sequence is 13 residues long. Per germline, CDR1 MNHNS and CDR2 SASEGT. Profiled with immunoSEQ multiplex PCR; TCRdb holds only in-frame clones, not every one. There are some 39,000 clones in the sample; 86% occur only once, and 4.5% to 6% lies in the top ten. This sequence originates from a male donor aged 60 or over with stage II lung adenocarcinoma. V usage is TRBV6-1 and J usage is TRBJ2-7, with TRBD2 as a possible D gene (5 bases). The sequenced sample was peripheral blood mononuclear cells, obtained before any cancer treatment. The CDR3 nucleotides read TGTGCCAGCAGTCTACTAAGAGGGTACGAGCAGTACTTC. Protein: CASSLLRGYEQYF.